Sequencing of this TCR beta chain was carried out in a study of tumor-infiltrating lymphocytes in primary liver carcinoma. Extraction also yielded germline DNA, while blood RNA was obtained from unsorted whole blood. As concerns this clonotype: Mismatch with germline at one junction end may stem from a read error.

This CDR3 is 16 amino acids long. Germline assignment: CDR1 SGHAT and CDR2 FQNNGV. TCR beta cDNA was reverse-transcribed from 450 to 500 ng of total RNA. The reaction used a constant-region primer and ProtoScript II reverse transcriptase. Three-round nested multiplex PCR performed with slightly modified ARM-PCR produced the TCR beta libraries. Rounds one and two of PCR, each of 9 to 11 cycles, were primed with TRBV1-TRBV30 forward primers and a C-beta reverse primer. TCRdb analysed the multiplex PCR reads with MiXCR anew, one entry per CDR3 protein. The sample lists about 320,000 distinct CDR3 sequences, 65% occurring once.

The chain couples TRBV11-2 to TRBJ2-1, with TRBD2 matching over 8 bases. The source is a man aged 35 to 55 with primary liver carcinoma and hepatitis B virus infection. The sequencing sample was made of peripheral blood. CDR3 in DNA: TGTGACAGCAGCTTAACACGCGGGAGGACCATCAATGAGCAGTTCTTC. Translating gives CDSSLTRGRTINEQFF.